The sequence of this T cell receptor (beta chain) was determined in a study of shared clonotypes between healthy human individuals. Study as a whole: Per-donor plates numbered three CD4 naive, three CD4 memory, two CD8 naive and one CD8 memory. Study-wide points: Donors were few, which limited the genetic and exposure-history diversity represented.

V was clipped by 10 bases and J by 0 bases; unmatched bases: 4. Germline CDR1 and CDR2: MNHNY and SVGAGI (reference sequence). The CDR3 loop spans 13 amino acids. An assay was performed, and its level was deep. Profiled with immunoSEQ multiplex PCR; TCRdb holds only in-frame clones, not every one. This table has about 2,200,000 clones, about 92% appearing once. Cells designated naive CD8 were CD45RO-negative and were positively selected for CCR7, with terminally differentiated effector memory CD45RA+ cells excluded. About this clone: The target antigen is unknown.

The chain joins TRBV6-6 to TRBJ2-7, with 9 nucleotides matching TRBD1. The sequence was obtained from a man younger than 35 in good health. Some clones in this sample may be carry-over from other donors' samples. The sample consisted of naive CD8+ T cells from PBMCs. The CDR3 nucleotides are TGTGCCACCCTGGACAGGGGCTCCTACGAGCAGTACTTC. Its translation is CATLDRGSYEQYF.